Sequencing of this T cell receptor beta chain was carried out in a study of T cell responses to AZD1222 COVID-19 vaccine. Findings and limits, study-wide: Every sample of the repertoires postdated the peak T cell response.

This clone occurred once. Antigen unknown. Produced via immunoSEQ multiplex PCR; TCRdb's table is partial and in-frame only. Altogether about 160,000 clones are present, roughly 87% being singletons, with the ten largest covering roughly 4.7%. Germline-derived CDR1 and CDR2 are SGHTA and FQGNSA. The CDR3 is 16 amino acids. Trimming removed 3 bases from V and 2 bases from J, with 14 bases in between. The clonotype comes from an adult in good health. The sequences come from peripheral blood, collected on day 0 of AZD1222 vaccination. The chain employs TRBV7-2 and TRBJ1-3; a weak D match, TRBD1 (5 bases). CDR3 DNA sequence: TGTGCCAGCAGCTTGCGCCCTAGGGGCGCTGGAAACACCATATATTTT. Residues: CASSLRPRGAGNTIYF.